Listed below are T cell receptor beta chains from one sample, sequenced in a study of regulatory T cells in long-lasting Graves disease. One entry per CDR3 protein, called by TCRdb with MiXCR from the multiplex PCR reads. The sample lists roughly 500,000 distinct CDR3 sequences; 22% were seen once. Here the sequenced sample was peripheral blood mononuclear cells (PBMCs), taken when the disease was refractory, from a patient treated with antithyroid drugs. The source of these receptors is a female donor with Graves disease. Both conserved end residues are trimmed from each CDR3. Each record gives: D gene, J gene, V gene, CDR3 protein. The D gene is left open where the match is weak.

- | TRBJ1-1 | TRBV28 | ASIGGGETEAF
- | TRBJ1-2 | TRBV4-2 | ASSQDEEIADGYT
TRBD1 | TRBJ2-2 | TRBV24-1 | ATSDPAPGQGTNTGELF
- | TRBJ2-3 | TRBV20-1 | SARDLPGADTQY
TRBD2 | TRBJ2-7 | TRBV5-5 | ASSLSSGGGSYEQY
- | TRBJ1-1 | TRBV10-3 | ATRPWDADRMNTEAF
TRBD1 | TRBJ1-2 | TRBV6-1 | ASSKLGTGDGYT
- | TRBJ1-6 | TRBV2 | ASSEAASRNNSPLH
TRBD1 | TRBJ1-4 | TRBV29-1 | SVRQGDEKLF
TRBD1 | TRBJ1-1 | TRBV15 | ATSLGQTNTEAF
- | TRBJ1-2 | TRBV2 | ASTPWDRRARYGYT
TRBD2 | TRBJ2-7 | TRBV6-1 | ASNLAGVSYEQY
- | TRBJ2-7 | TRBV11-1 | ASSSRRESYEQY
- | TRBJ2-7 | TRBV28 | ASSLGRSGQY
- | TRBJ1-2 | TRBV20-1 | SAPPRSGRGGLNYGYT
- | TRBJ1-3 | TRBV7-2 | ASSLGSGGSSSGNTIY
TRBD2 | TRBJ2-5 | TRBV6-2/TRBV6-3 | ASSYGLAGTSQETQY
- | TRBJ2-7 | TRBV30 | AWSAGDRYYEQY
- | TRBJ1-2 | TRBV6-1 | ATGDIQNYGYT
- | TRBJ1-1 | TRBV20-1 | SARDNIPEAF
TRBD2 | TRBJ2-1 | TRBV5-1 | ASRPGLQPDNEQF
- | TRBJ2-5 | TRBV27 | ASSPRTIKETQY
- | TRBJ1-1 | TRBV28 | ASINRRGGAEAF
- | TRBJ1-6 | TRBV6-1 | ASFWGAGAGNSPLH
TRBD2 | TRBJ2-1 | TRBV24-1 | ATSDYKRECEQF
- | TRBJ1-5 | TRBV15 | ATSRLDSNQPQH
TRBD1 | TRBJ1-2 | TRBV6-1 | ASSQSTGSGYT
- | TRBJ2-2 | TRBV27 | ASGSALGMDTGELF
TRBD1 | TRBJ2-2 | TRBV6-1 | ASREDREYTGELF
- | TRBJ1-1 | TRBV15 | ATSRDADRTLNTEAF
TRBD1 | TRBJ1-1 | TRBV20-1 | SARVGTANTEAF
TRBD2 | TRBJ2-5 | TRBV20-1 | SPTSRRASGVKETQY
- | TRBJ1-1 | TRBV19 | ASSADLWTEAF
- | TRBJ2-1 | TRBV28 | ASSILRLGGFSYNEQF
- | TRBJ2-7 | TRBV20-1 | SARDWGGAYEQY
TRBD2 | TRBJ2-1 | TRBV7-9 | ASSRRTSGRNEQF
- | TRBJ2-7 | TRBV27 | ASSPYYGGHEQY
- | TRBJ2-3 | TRBV28 | ASSLGGSTDTQY
TRBD1 | TRBJ1-4 | TRBV28 | ASSQPGTGFEKLF